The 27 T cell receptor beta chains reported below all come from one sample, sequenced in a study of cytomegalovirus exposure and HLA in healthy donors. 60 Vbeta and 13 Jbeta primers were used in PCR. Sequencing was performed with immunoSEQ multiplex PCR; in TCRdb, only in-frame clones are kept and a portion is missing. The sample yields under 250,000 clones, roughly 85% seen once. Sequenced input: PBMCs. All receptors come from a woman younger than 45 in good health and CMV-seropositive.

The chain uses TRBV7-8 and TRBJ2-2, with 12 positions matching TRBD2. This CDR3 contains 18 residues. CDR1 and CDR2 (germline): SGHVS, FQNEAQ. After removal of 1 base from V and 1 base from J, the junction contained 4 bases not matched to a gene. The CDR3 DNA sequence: TGTGCCAGCAGCTTAGTACGGACTAGCGGGAAGAACACCGGGGAGCTGTTTTTT. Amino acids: CASSLVRTSGKNTGELFF. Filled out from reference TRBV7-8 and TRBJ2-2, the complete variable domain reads GAGVSQSPRYKVAKRGQDVALRCDPISGHVSLFWYQQALGQGPEFLTYFQNEAQLDKSGLPSDRFFAERPEGSVSTLKIQRTQQEDSAVYLCASSLVRTSGKNTGELFFGEGSRLTVL.

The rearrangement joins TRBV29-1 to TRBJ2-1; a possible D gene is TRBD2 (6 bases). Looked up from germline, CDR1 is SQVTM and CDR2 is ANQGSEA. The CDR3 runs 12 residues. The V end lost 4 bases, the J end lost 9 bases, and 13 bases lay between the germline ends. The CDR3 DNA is TGCAGCGTTGGCGGGACGGGCGGTGAGCAGTTCTTC. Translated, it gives CSVGGTGGEQFF.

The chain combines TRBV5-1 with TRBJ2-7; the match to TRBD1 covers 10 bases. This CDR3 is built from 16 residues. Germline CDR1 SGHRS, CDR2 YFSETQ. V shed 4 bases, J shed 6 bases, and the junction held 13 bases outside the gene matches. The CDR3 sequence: CASSAGQGIGTGEQYF. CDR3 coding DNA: TGCGCCAGCAGCGCGGGACAGGGGATCGGTACGGGCGAGCAGTACTTC. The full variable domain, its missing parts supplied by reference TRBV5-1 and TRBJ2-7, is KAGVTQTPRYLIKTRGQQVTLSCSPISGHRSVSWYQQTPGQGLQFLFEYFSETQRNKGNFPGRFSGRQFSNSRSEMNVSTLELGDSALYLCASSAGQGIGTGEQYFGPGTRLTVT.

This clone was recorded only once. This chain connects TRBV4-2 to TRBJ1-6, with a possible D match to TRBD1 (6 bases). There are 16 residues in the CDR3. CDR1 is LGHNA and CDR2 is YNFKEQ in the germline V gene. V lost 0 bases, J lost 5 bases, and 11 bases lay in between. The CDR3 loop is CASSQDWAGDNSPLHF. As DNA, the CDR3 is TGTGCCAGCAGCCAAGATTGGGCAGGGGATAATTCACCCCTCCACTTT.

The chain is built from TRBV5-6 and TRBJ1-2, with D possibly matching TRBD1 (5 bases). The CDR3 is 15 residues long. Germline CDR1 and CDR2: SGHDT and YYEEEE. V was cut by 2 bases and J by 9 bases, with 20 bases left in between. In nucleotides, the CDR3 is TGTGCCAGCAGCTTCGTGGAACCTTCCCGGGGGAGCTACACCTTC. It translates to CASSFVEPSRGSYTF.

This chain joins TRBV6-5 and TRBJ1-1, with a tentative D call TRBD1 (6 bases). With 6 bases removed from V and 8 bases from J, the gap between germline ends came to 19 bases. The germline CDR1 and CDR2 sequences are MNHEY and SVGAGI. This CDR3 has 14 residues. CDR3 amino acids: CASSEFRTAIEAFF. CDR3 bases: TGTGCCAGCAGCGAGTTCCGGACAGCGATCGAAGCTTTCTTT.

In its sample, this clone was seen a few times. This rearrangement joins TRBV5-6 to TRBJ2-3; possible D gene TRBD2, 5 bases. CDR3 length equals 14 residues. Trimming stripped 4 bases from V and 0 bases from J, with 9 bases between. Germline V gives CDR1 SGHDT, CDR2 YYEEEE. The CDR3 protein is CASSPGGSTDTQYF. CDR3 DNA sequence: TGTGCCAGCAGCCCTGGCGGGAGCACAGATACGCAGTATTTT.

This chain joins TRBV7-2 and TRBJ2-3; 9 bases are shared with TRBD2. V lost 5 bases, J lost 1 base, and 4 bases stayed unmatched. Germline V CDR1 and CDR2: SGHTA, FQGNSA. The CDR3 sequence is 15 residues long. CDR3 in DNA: TGTGCCAGCAGCCCATGGACTAGCGGCACAGATACGCAGTATTTT. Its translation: CASSPWTSGTDTQYF.

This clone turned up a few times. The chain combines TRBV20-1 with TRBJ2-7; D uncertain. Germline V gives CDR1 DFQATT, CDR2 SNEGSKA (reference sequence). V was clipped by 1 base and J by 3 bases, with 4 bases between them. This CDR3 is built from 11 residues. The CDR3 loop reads CSARAYYEQYF. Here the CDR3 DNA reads TGCAGTGCTAGAGCCTACTACGAGCAGTACTTC.

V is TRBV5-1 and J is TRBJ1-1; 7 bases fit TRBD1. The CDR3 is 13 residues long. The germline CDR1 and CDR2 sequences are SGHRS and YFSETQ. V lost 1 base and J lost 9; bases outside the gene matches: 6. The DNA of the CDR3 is TGCGCCAGCAGCTTGCCCCCGGGACAGCAAGCTTTCTTT. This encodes CASSLPPGQQAFF.

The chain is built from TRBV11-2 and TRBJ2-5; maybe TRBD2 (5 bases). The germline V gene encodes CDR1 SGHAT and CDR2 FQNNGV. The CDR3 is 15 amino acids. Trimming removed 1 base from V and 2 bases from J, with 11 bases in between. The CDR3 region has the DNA TGTGCCAGCAGCTTAGGCTTAAGAGGGCAAGAGACCCAGTACTTC. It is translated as CASSLGLRGQETQYF.

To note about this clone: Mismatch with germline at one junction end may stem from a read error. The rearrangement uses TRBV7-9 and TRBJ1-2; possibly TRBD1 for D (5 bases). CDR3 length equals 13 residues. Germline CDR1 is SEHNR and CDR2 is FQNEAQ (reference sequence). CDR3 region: CSSSLRGNYGYTF. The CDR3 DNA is TGTTCCAGCAGCTTAAGGGGCAACTATGGCTACACCTTC.

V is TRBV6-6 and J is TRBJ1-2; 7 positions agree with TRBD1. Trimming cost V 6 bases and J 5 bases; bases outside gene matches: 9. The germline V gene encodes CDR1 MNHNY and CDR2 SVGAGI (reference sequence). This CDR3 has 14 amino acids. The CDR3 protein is CASSLDRATYGYTF. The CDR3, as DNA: TGTGCCAGCAGCCTAGACAGGGCTACTTATGGCTACACCTTC.

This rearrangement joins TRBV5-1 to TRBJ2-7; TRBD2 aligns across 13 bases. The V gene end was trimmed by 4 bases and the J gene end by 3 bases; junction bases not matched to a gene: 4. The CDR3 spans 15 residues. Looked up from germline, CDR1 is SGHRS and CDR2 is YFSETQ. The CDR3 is CASSKTSGGVYEQYF. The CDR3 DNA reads TGCGCCAGCAGCAAAACTAGCGGGGGGGTCTACGAGCAGTACTTC.

Written as DNA, the CDR3 is TGTGCCAGCAGCCACGACAGAAACCAAGAGACCCAGTACTTC. This encodes CASSHDRNQETQYF. The J gene is TRBJ2-5, the V gene TRBV14; D perhaps matches TRBD1 (5 bases). The CDR3 extends over 14 amino acids. CDR1 is SGHDN, CDR2 FVKESK, per germline. V was shortened by 3 bases and J by 0 bases, with 8 bases between the two germline ends.

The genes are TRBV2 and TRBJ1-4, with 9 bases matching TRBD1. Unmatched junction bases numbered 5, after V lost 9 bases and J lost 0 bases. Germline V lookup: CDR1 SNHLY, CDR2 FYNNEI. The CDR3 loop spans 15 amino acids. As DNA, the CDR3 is TGTGCCAGTGCCGGGGACAGGGCAACTAATGAAAAACTGTTTTTT. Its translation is CASAGDRATNEKLFF.

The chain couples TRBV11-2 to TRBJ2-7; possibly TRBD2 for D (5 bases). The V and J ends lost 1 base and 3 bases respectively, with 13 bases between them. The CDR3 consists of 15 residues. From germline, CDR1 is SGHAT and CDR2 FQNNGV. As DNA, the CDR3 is TGTGCCAGCAGCTTAGTTAGGACTCCATACTACGAGCAGTACTTC. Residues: CASSLVRTPYYEQYF. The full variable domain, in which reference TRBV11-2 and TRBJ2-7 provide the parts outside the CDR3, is EAGVAQSPRYKIIEKRQSVAFWCNPISGHATLYWYQQILGQGPKLLIQFQNNGVVDDSQLPKDRFSAERLKGVDSTLKIQPAKLEDSAVYLCASSLVRTPYYEQYFGPGTRLTVT.

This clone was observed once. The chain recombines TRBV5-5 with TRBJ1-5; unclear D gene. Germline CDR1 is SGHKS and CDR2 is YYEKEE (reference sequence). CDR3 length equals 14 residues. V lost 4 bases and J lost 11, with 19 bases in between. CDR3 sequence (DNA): TGTGCCAGCAGCCCGTTAGACACGGTCCAGGCCCAGCATTTT. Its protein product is CASSPLDTVQAQHF.

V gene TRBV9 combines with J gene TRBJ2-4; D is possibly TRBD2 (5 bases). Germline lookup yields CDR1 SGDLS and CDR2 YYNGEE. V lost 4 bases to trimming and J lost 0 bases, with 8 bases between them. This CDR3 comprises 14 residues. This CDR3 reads CASSNSVAKNIQYF. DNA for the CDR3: TGTGCCAGCAGCAATAGCGTAGCCAAAAACATTCAGTACTTC.

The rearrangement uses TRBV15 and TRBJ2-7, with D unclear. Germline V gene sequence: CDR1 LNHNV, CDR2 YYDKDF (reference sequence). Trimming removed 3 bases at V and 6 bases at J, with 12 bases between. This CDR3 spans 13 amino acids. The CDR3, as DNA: TGTGCCACCAGCAGGGCTCCGGGTGCCGAGCAGTACTTC. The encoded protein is CATSRAPGAEQYF.

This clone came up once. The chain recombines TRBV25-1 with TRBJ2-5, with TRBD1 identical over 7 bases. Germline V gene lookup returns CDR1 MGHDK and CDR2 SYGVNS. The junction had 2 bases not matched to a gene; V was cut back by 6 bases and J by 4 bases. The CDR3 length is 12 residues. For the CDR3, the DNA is TGTGCCAGCAGGACAGGGCGAGAGACCCAGTACTTC. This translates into CASRTGRETQYF.

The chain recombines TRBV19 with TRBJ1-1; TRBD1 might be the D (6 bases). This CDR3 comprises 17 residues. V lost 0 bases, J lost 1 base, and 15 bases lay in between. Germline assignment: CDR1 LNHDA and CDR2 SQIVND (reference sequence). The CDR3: CASSIDPDSGPNTEAFF. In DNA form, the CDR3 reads TGTGCCAGTAGTATAGATCCGGACAGCGGACCGAACACTGAAGCTTTCTTT.

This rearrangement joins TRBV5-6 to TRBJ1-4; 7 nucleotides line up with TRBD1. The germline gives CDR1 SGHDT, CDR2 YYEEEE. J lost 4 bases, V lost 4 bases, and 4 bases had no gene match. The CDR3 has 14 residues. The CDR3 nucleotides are TGTGCCAGCAGCCTGGGACAGTTTAATGAAAAACTGTTTTTT. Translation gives CASSLGQFNEKLFF.

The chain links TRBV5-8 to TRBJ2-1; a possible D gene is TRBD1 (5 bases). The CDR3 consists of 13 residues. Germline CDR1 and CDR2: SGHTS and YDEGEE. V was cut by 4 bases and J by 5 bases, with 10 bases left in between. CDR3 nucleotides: TGTGCCAGCAGCCGCAGGGAACACAATGAGCAGTTCTTC. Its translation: CASSRREHNEQFF.

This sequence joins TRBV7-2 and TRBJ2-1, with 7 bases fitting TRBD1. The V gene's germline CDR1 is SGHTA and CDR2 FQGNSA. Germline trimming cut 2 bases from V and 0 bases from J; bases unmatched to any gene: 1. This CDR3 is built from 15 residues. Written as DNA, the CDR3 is TGTGCCAGCAGCTTACGACAGGGCTCCTACAATGAGCAGTTCTTC. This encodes CASSLRQGSYNEQFF.

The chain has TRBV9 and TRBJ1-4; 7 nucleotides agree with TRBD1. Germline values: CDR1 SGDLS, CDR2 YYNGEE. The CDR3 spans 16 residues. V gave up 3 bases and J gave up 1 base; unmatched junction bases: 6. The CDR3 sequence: CASSETGFRTNEKLFF. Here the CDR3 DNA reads TGTGCCAGCAGCGAGACAGGGTTTAGAACTAATGAAAAACTGTTTTTT.

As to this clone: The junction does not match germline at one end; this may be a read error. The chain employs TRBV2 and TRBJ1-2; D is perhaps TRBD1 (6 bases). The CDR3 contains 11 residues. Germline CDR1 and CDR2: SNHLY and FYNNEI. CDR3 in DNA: TGTGCCAGCAGTGAATCGGGACACTTAATCTTC. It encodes CASSESGHLIF. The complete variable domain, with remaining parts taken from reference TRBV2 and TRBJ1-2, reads EPEVTQTPSHQVTQMGQEVILRCVPISNHLYFYWYRQILGQKVEFLVSFYNNEISEKSEIFDDQFSVERPDGSNFTLKIRSTKLEDSAMYFCASSESGHLIFGSGTRLTVV.